This is a list of T cell receptor beta chains from one sample in a study of chemoradiotherapy in HPV16-positive cancers. TCRdb keeps only in-frame clones here, not all; method: immunoSEQ multiplex PCR. The data contain 13,000 to 15,000 clones, around nine tenths of them seen just once; the ten biggest clones take up 3.5%. The sample in question was blood, obtained from a patient who underwent chemoradiotherapy. The receptor source for this set is a human donor with HPV-associated anogenital cancer. Each CDR3 is given with its conserved first and last residue. Fields, in order: CDR3 DNA, CDR3 protein, J gene, D gene, clone size, V gene. D genes are given only for firm matches. Expanded clones are given a class, and other clones once, few, many or no size at all.

cdr3_nt: TGTGCCAGCAGCTCTCGACTGGGTATCACAGATACGCAGTATTTT
cdr3_aa: CASSSRLGITDTQYF
j_call: TRBJ2-3
d_call: -
clone_size: few
v_call: TRBV21-1

cdr3_nt: TGTGCCAGCAGCTTGGAGACTAGCGGATCTTATGAGCAGTTCTTC
cdr3_aa: CASSLETSGSYEQFF
j_call: TRBJ2-1
d_call: TRBD2
clone_size: -
v_call: TRBV5-6

cdr3_nt: TGTGCCAGCAGCTCCCCTAGCGGGGGAAAATACGAGCAGTACTTC
cdr3_aa: CASSSPSGGKYEQYF
j_call: TRBJ2-7
d_call: TRBD2
clone_size: -
v_call: TRBV6-5

cdr3_nt: TGTGCCAGCAGCGTAGGGGTTGGGGGCACCGGGGAGCTGTTTTTT
cdr3_aa: CASSVGVGGTGELFF
j_call: TRBJ2-2
d_call: -
clone_size: -
v_call: TRBV9

cdr3_nt: TGTGCCAGTAGTAGTCAGGGCCCAAGCTCTGGGGCCAACGTCCTGACTTTC
cdr3_aa: CASSSQGPSSGANVLTF
j_call: TRBJ2-6
d_call: -
clone_size: -
v_call: TRBV19

cdr3_nt: TGCAGCGGATACGAAAGGGGAGACTATGGCTACACCTTC
cdr3_aa: CSGYERGDYGYTF
j_call: TRBJ1-2
d_call: -
clone_size: -
v_call: TRBV29-1

cdr3_nt: TGTGCCAGCAGCAATCCCCGGACATCAGATACGCAGTATTTT
cdr3_aa: CASSNPRTSDTQYF
j_call: TRBJ2-3
d_call: -
clone_size: -
v_call: TRBV2

cdr3_nt: TGTGCCAGCAGCTTGGGGCCGAGGGGGGAGCAGTACTTC
cdr3_aa: CASSLGPRGEQYF
j_call: TRBJ2-7
d_call: -
clone_size: -
v_call: TRBV11-2

cdr3_nt: TGTGCCTGGAGTGTAACAAACTCTGGAAACACCATATATTTT
cdr3_aa: CAWSVTNSGNTIYF
j_call: TRBJ1-3
d_call: -
clone_size: -
v_call: TRBV30

cdr3_nt: TGCAGCGCTGGACAGGGTATGAATGGCTACACCTTC
cdr3_aa: CSAGQGMNGYTF
j_call: TRBJ1-2
d_call: TRBD1
clone_size: -
v_call: TRBV29-1

cdr3_nt: TGTGCCAGCAGTTCCGGGACAGGGGGCGGAAATCAGCCCCAGCATTTT
cdr3_aa: CASSSGTGGGNQPQHF
j_call: TRBJ1-5
d_call: TRBD1
clone_size: -
v_call: TRBV27

cdr3_nt: TGCGCCAGCAGCTCTCAAGAGACCCAGTACTTC
cdr3_aa: CASSSQETQYF
j_call: TRBJ2-5
d_call: -
clone_size: -
v_call: TRBV5-1

cdr3_nt: TGCGCCAGCAGTGATATCGGGGGCATGGTCTACGAGCAGTACTTC
cdr3_aa: CASSDIGGMVYEQYF
j_call: TRBJ2-7
d_call: -
clone_size: -
v_call: TRBV10-2

cdr3_nt: TGTGCCAGCAGCCGTGGGACTAGCGGGAGAGGGACCGGGGAGCTGTTTTTT
cdr3_aa: CASSRGTSGRGTGELFF
j_call: TRBJ2-2
d_call: TRBD2
clone_size: -
v_call: TRBV7-2

cdr3_nt: TGTGCCTGTCGCCCAACAGGGACGAGCAATCAGCCCCAGCATTTT
cdr3_aa: CACRPTGTSNQPQHF
j_call: TRBJ1-5
d_call: -
clone_size: -
v_call: TRBV28

cdr3_nt: TGTGCCTGCGCTCGGGACAATTCACCCCTCCACTTT
cdr3_aa: CACARDNSPLHF
j_call: TRBJ1-6
d_call: -
clone_size: -
v_call: TRBV30

cdr3_nt: TGTGCCAGCAGTTTCGCCTCCTACAATGAGCAGTTCTTC
cdr3_aa: CASSFASYNEQFF
j_call: TRBJ2-1
d_call: -
clone_size: -
v_call: TRBV28

cdr3_nt: TGTGCCAGCAGGGGCCCTGGAAACACCATATATTTT
cdr3_aa: CASRGPGNTIYF
j_call: TRBJ1-3
d_call: -
clone_size: -
v_call: TRBV7-3

cdr3_nt: TGTGCCAGCAGCGATAATCCCAGCAGGGGGTCGGAAGAGCAGTACTTC
cdr3_aa: CASSDNPSRGSEEQYF
j_call: TRBJ2-7
d_call: TRBD1
clone_size: -
v_call: TRBV5-5

cdr3_nt: TGTGCCTGGAGGGTAGCGGGGCAAGAGACCCAGTACTTC
cdr3_aa: CAWRVAGQETQYF
j_call: TRBJ2-5
d_call: TRBD2
clone_size: -
v_call: TRBV30

cdr3_nt: TGTGCCAGCAGCACTCACAGGGCAGATACGCAGTATTTT
cdr3_aa: CASSTHRADTQYF
j_call: TRBJ2-3
d_call: -
clone_size: -
v_call: TRBV7-8

cdr3_nt: TGTGCCAGCGCCCGGGGGCCGGACTACGAGCAGTACTTC
cdr3_aa: CASARGPDYEQYF
j_call: TRBJ2-7
d_call: -
clone_size: -
v_call: TRBV2

cdr3_nt: TGTGCCTGGGGAACCTGGACAGATACGCAGTATTTT
cdr3_aa: CAWGTWTDTQYF
j_call: TRBJ2-3
d_call: -
clone_size: -
v_call: TRBV30

cdr3_nt: TGTGCCAGCAGTGAAGAGACGGAGGACTACGAGCAGTACTTC
cdr3_aa: CASSEETEDYEQYF
j_call: TRBJ2-7
d_call: -
clone_size: -
v_call: TRBV6-1

cdr3_nt: TGTGCCAGTAGACTTCAGGGCCCCGGAAACACCATATATTTT
cdr3_aa: CASRLQGPGNTIYF
j_call: TRBJ1-3
d_call: -
clone_size: -
v_call: TRBV19

cdr3_nt: TGTGCCAGCAGTTTATCGACTGGCTCATACGGCCGAACTTACGAGCAGTACTTC
cdr3_aa: CASSLSTGSYGRTYEQYF
j_call: TRBJ2-7
d_call: -
clone_size: -
v_call: TRBV27

cdr3_nt: TGTGCCAGTAGAAGGCACACCGGGGAGCTGTTTTTT
cdr3_aa: CASRRHTGELFF
j_call: TRBJ2-2
d_call: -
clone_size: once
v_call: TRBV19

cdr3_nt: TGTGCCAGCACCCTTACAGGAGGAGGCACCTACGAGCAGTACTTC
cdr3_aa: CASTLTGGGTYEQYF
j_call: TRBJ2-7
d_call: -
clone_size: -
v_call: TRBV7-2

cdr3_nt: TGTGCCAGCAGGGGACAGACTCTTATTAACTATGGCTACACCTTC
cdr3_aa: CASRGQTLINYGYTF
j_call: TRBJ1-2
d_call: TRBD1
clone_size: once
v_call: TRBV6-4

cdr3_nt: TGCAGCGTTCTACCTTCTGGGGACAGGGTCTATCACGAGCAGTACTTC
cdr3_aa: CSVLPSGDRVYHEQYF
j_call: TRBJ2-7
d_call: TRBD1
clone_size: -
v_call: TRBV29-1

cdr3_nt: TGTGCCAGCAGCGTAGACATACAAGAGACCCAGTACTTC
cdr3_aa: CASSVDIQETQYF
j_call: TRBJ2-5
d_call: -
clone_size: -
v_call: TRBV9

cdr3_nt: TGTGCCAGCAGCTTCCAGGGGGCAAACACTGAAGCTTTCTTT
cdr3_aa: CASSFQGANTEAFF
j_call: TRBJ1-1
d_call: TRBD1
clone_size: -
v_call: TRBV5-6

cdr3_nt: TGCGCCAGCAGCTTACTCCCCGGGGCCAACGTCCTGACTTTC
cdr3_aa: CASSLLPGANVLTF
j_call: TRBJ2-6
d_call: -
clone_size: -
v_call: TRBV5-1

cdr3_nt: TGTGCCAGCTCCCACAGGGAAAGCAATCAGCCCCAGCATTTT
cdr3_aa: CASSHRESNQPQHF
j_call: TRBJ1-5
d_call: -
clone_size: few
v_call: TRBV5-4

cdr3_nt: TGTGCCAGCAGTTTAAGCTCAGGGGTTGAAAAACTGTTTTTT
cdr3_aa: CASSLSSGVEKLFF
j_call: TRBJ1-4
d_call: -
clone_size: -
v_call: TRBV28

cdr3_nt: TGTGCCAGCAGCGAAGCTGGACAGGGAATCTACGAGCAGTACTTC
cdr3_aa: CASSEAGQGIYEQYF
j_call: TRBJ2-7
d_call: TRBD1
clone_size: -
v_call: TRBV9

cdr3_nt: TGCGCCAGCAGAAATCGTTCGGGGGAGACCCAGTACTTC
cdr3_aa: CASRNRSGETQYF
j_call: TRBJ2-5
d_call: -
clone_size: -
v_call: TRBV5-1

cdr3_nt: TGCGCCAGCAGCCAAGAATCTCAGGGTTGGTCACCCCTCCACTTT
cdr3_aa: CASSQESQGWSPLHF
j_call: TRBJ1-6
d_call: -
clone_size: once
v_call: TRBV4-1

cdr3_nt: TGTGCCAGCAAAAATCCCGGGACATCATACTCTGGGGCCAACGTCCTGACTTTC
cdr3_aa: CASKNPGTSYSGANVLTF
j_call: TRBJ2-6
d_call: -
clone_size: -
v_call: TRBV28

cdr3_nt: TGTGCCAGCAGTCAGTCAGGGGTGATATCTGGCTACACCTTC
cdr3_aa: CASSQSGVISGYTF
j_call: TRBJ1-2
d_call: -
clone_size: -
v_call: TRBV4-2

cdr3_nt: TGTGCCAGCAGCCTGGAGAGCAATTGGGGCAATCAGCCCCAGCATTTT
cdr3_aa: CASSLESNWGNQPQHF
j_call: TRBJ1-5
d_call: -
clone_size: -
v_call: TRBV14

cdr3_nt: TGTGCCAGCAGTGAAAGCCCGGGACTAGTCTTC
cdr3_aa: CASSESPGLVF
j_call: TRBJ2-1
d_call: TRBD2
clone_size: -
v_call: TRBV6-1

cdr3_nt: TGTGCCAGCAGCCAAGCTTGGCCGCTGCCTGGGTCCGGGGAGCTGTTTTTT
cdr3_aa: CASSQAWPLPGSGELFF
j_call: TRBJ2-2
d_call: -
clone_size: -
v_call: TRBV14

cdr3_nt: TGTGCCAGCAGCGGGACAGACCAAGAGACCCAGTACTTC
cdr3_aa: CASSGTDQETQYF
j_call: TRBJ2-5
d_call: TRBD1
clone_size: -
v_call: TRBV6-5

cdr3_nt: TGCAGCGTGCCCGGGACAGATACATACGAGCAGTACTTC
cdr3_aa: CSVPGTDTYEQYF
j_call: TRBJ2-7
d_call: TRBD1
clone_size: -
v_call: TRBV29-1

cdr3_nt: TGTGCCAGCAGCTTGGTAGGGGCCACCTATAATTCACCCCTCCACTTT
cdr3_aa: CASSLVGATYNSPLHF
j_call: TRBJ1-6
d_call: -
clone_size: once
v_call: TRBV5-4

cdr3_nt: TGTGCCAGTAGTATATTAGCGGGAGGGAAACGGGAGCAGTTCTTC
cdr3_aa: CASSILAGGKREQFF
j_call: TRBJ2-1
d_call: TRBD2
clone_size: -
v_call: TRBV19

cdr3_nt: TGTGCCAGCTCACCCGGCGGGTCTAGCGGGAGGGCCGGAGATACGCAGTATTTT
cdr3_aa: CASSPGGSSGRAGDTQYF
j_call: TRBJ2-3
d_call: TRBD2
clone_size: -
v_call: TRBV28

cdr3_nt: TGTGCCAGCAGGGACCAGGGGGCCGGCAATCAGCCCCAGCATTTT
cdr3_aa: CASRDQGAGNQPQHF
j_call: TRBJ1-5
d_call: TRBD1
clone_size: -
v_call: TRBV6-1

cdr3_nt: TGCGCCAGCAGCTTGGAGAGCCCTACAGATACGCAGTATTTT
cdr3_aa: CASSLESPTDTQYF
j_call: TRBJ2-3
d_call: -
clone_size: -
v_call: TRBV5-1

cdr3_nt: TGCGCCAGCAGCCACTGGACAGGGAACACTGAAGCTTTCTTT
cdr3_aa: CASSHWTGNTEAFF
j_call: TRBJ1-1
d_call: TRBD1
clone_size: -
v_call: TRBV5-1

cdr3_nt: TGTGCCAGCAGTACAGGGACCAACTATGGCTACACCTTC
cdr3_aa: CASSTGTNYGYTF
j_call: TRBJ1-2
d_call: -
clone_size: -
v_call: TRBV7-9

cdr3_nt: TGTGCCAGCAGTGTTTACAGTGAAACGCAGTATTTT
cdr3_aa: CASSVYSETQYF
j_call: TRBJ2-3
d_call: -
clone_size: once
v_call: TRBV6-1

cdr3_nt: TGCGCCAGCAATACAGACGACGGGGTGAGCAATCAGCCCCAGCATTTT
cdr3_aa: CASNTDDGVSNQPQHF
j_call: TRBJ1-5
d_call: -
clone_size: -
v_call: TRBV10-2

cdr3_nt: TGTGCCAGCAGCCCCGCACTGAGGTCTGGAAACACCATATATTTT
cdr3_aa: CASSPALRSGNTIYF
j_call: TRBJ1-3
d_call: -
clone_size: once
v_call: TRBV4-2

cdr3_nt: TGTGCCAGCAGTTACAGGGTTAGCACTGAAGCTTTCTTT
cdr3_aa: CASSYRVSTEAFF
j_call: TRBJ1-1
d_call: -
clone_size: -
v_call: TRBV28

cdr3_nt: TGTGCCAGCGAGTTAGCCGGCACCTCCTACGAGCAGTACTTC
cdr3_aa: CASELAGTSYEQYF
j_call: TRBJ2-7
d_call: -
clone_size: -
v_call: TRBV28